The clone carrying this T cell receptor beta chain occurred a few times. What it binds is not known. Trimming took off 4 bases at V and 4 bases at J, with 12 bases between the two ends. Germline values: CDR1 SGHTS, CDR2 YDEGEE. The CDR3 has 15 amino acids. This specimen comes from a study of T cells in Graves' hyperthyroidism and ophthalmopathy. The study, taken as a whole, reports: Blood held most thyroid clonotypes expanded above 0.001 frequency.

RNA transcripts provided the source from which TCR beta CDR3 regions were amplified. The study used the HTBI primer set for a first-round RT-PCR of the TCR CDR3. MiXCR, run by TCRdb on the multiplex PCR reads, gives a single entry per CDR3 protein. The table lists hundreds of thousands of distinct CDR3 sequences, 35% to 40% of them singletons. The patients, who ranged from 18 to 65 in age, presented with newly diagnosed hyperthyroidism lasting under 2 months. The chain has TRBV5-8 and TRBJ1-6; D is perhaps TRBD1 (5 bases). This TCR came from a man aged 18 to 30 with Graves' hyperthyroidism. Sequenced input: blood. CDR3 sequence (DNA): TGTGCCAGCAGCCCGGGACGGTCTTATAATTCACCCCTCCACTTT. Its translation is CASSPGRSYNSPLHF.